This paragraph covers one T cell receptor (beta chain) sequence. What it recognizes is unknown. This entry is derived from a study of PD-1 blockade in classical Hodgkin lymphoma. Whole-study results and caveats: Repertoire difference causes, possibly disease activity or prior therapy, remain undefined. Newly diagnosed patients reportedly had lower baseline TCR diversity than healthy donors. CD4+ TCR diversity climbed significantly by C4D1, unlike CD8+ TCR diversity.

Measured with immunoSEQ multiplex PCR; TCRdb has only the in-frame clones, and not every one. This table has several thousand clones, approximately 81% appearing once. In germline, CDR1 is MNHNS, CDR2 SASEGT. V lost 6 bases and J 3 bases, leaving 14 bases between the germline ends. The CDR3 length is 15 residues. All the patients suffered relapse after autologous stem cell transplantation, and brentuximab vedotin exposure differed. Starting with thawed PBMCs, CD4+ T cells were purified by magnetic negative selection. The material was CD4+ T cells from blood, obtained at baseline. This sequence joins TRBV6-1 and TRBJ2-2, with D possibly TRBD2 on 6 matching bases. This receptor was identified in a human donor with classical Hodgkin lymphoma. CDR3 loop: CASSAAAGYTGELFF. The CDR3 region has the DNA TGTGCCAGCAGCGCTGCGGCGGGATACACCGGGGAGCTGTTTTTT.